The 20 T cell receptor beta chains below come from one sample, sequenced in a study of early T cells in non-severe SARS-CoV-2 infection. MiXCR was run by TCRdb on the 5' RACE reads, yielding one entry per CDR3 protein. The sample shows about 48,000 distinct CDR3 sequences, approximately 9.8% of them seen only once. Sequenced sample: whole blood. Source of these receptors: an adult who was a healthcare worker with PCR-confirmed SARS-CoV-2 infection or an uninfected control (not recorded which).

This clonotype appeared many times. The rearrangement links TRBV20-1 to TRBJ2-5; 9 positions match TRBD2. Germline V gene sequence: CDR1 DFQATT, CDR2 SNEGSKA (reference sequence). J was trimmed by 9 bases and V by 5 bases; bases with no gene match: 19. This CDR3 region has 16 residues. CDR3 amino acids: CSAPLAGDPSALAQYF. The CDR3 DNA sequence: TGCAGTGCTCCCTTAGCGGGAGACCCGTCGGCCTTGGCCCAGTACTTC.

The chain joins TRBV7-6 to TRBJ2-3, with TRBD2 matching 8 bases. CDR3 size: 17 residues. Germline loops: CDR1 SGHVS, CDR2 FNYEAQ. The V gene end was trimmed by 7 bases and the J gene end by 3 bases; junction bases not matched to a gene: 15. CDR3 in DNA: TGTGCCAGCAACAAAAACATCGGGAGGGCGCAAACAGATACGCAGTATTTT. Its protein product is CASNKNIGRAQTDTQYF.

The rearrangement links TRBV28 to TRBJ2-5; 8 nucleotides agree with TRBD1. Germline CDR1 and CDR2: MDHEN and SYDVKM. The CDR3 runs to 13 residues. The trim removed 6 bases at V and 5 bases at J, leaving 5 bases unmatched. CDR3 protein: CASRKTGEETQYF. The CDR3 DNA sequence: TGTGCCAGCAGAAAGACAGGGGAGGAGACCCAGTACTTC.

This chain connects TRBV6-5 to TRBJ2-7, with 9 positions matching TRBD1. V shed 5 bases, J shed 0 bases, and the junction held 5 bases outside the gene matches. CDR3 length equals 15 residues. The germline V gene encodes CDR1 MNHEY and CDR2 SVGAGI. The CDR3 loop is CASSPPGQGSYEQYF. The CDR3 DNA follows: TGTGCCAGCAGTCCGCCGGGACAGGGCTCCTACGAGCAGTACTTC.

This clonotype turned up a few times. The chain uses TRBV11-2 and TRBJ2-7; TRBD1 matches 10 bases. With V trimmed by 5 bases and J by 3 bases, 16 bases remained unmatched. This CDR3 spans 18 amino acids. Germline CDR1 and CDR2: SGHAT and FQNNGV. The CDR3 bases are TGTGCCAGCAGCCCTAGCCCCATGGACAGGGGGAACTTCTACGAGCAGTACTTC. This sequence encodes CASSPSPMDRGNFYEQYF.

This clonotype was observed a few times. The chain links TRBV19 to TRBJ2-7; 12 nucleotides align to TRBD2. The V gene's germline CDR1 is LNHDA and CDR2 SQIVND (reference sequence). The junction had 9 bases not matched to a gene; V was cut back by 6 bases and J by 3 bases. CDR3 length: 16 residues. CDR3 nucleotides: TGTGCCAGTAGCCGGACTAGCGGGAACCCGGGCTACGAGCAGTACTTC. It specifies CASSRTSGNPGYEQYF.

This clonotype was seen more than once but under ten times. The V and J genes are TRBV11-2 and TRBJ2-4; D uncertain. This CDR3 contains 17 residues. The germline V gene encodes CDR1 SGHAT and CDR2 FQNNGV. The V end lost 2 bases, the J end lost 5 bases, and 19 bases lay between the germline ends. This chain's CDR3 is CASSLLSRIPLQNIQYF. Written as DNA, the CDR3 is TGTGCCAGCAGCTTATTATCCCGAATACCCTTACAAAACATTCAGTACTTC.

This chain links TRBV30 with TRBJ1-3, with D uncertain. Germline V gene sequence: CDR1 GTSNPN, CDR2 SVGIG (reference sequence). Trimming removed 2 bases at V and 1 base at J, with 6 bases between. The CDR3 totals 13 residues. CDR3 region: CAWSRDSGNTIYF. The CDR3 DNA sequence: TGTGCCTGGAGTCGAGATTCTGGAAACACCATATATTTT.

This clonotype appeared a few times. The gene calls are TRBV12-3 or TRBV12-4 and TRBJ2-1; a weak D match, TRBD2 (6 bases). V was clipped by 5 bases and J by 6 bases, with 17 bases between them. This CDR3 contains 15 residues. CDR3 sequence reads: CASSPSRLVANEQFF. CDR3 sequence (DNA): TGTGCCAGCAGTCCCTCCCGACTAGTAGCCAATGAGCAGTTCTTC.

This clonotype was seen ten or more times. The V call is TRBV29-1, the J call TRBJ1-1, with a possible D match to TRBD1 (5 bases). The CDR3 extends over 12 amino acids. V lost 5 bases, J lost 4 bases, and 11 bases lay in between. The germline CDR1 and CDR2 sequences are SQVTM and ANQGSEA. DNA of the CDR3: TGCAGCGTTAGGTGGGGGAGCACTGAAGCTTTCTTT. This sequence encodes CSVRWGSTEAFF.

This clonotype was seen only a few times. For the CDR3, the DNA is TGCAGCGTTACTAGCGGGACTACGAACACCGGGGAGCTGTTTTTT. This translates into CSVTSGTTNTGELFF. The chain recombines TRBV29-1 with TRBJ2-2, with 10 bases fitting TRBD2. CDR1 and CDR2 from the germline V gene are SQVTM and ANQGSEA. The J segment lost 0 bases and the V segment lost 5 bases, leaving 3 bases of the junction unmatched. The length of the CDR3 is 15 residues.

Ten or more counts support this clonotype. The genes are TRBV20-1 and TRBJ2-1; 7 nucleotides match TRBD1. The CDR3 runs to 14 residues. Germline CDR1 is DFQATT and CDR2 is SNEGSKA (reference sequence). J gave up 2 bases and V 4 bases, and 5 bases lay outside the gene matches. The CDR3 bases are TGCAGTGCTACCACAGGGGACACCTACAATGAGCAGTTCTTC. This gives the protein CSATTGDTYNEQFF.

A few counts support this clonotype. CDR3 DNA: TGTGCCAGCAGTCCTACAGGGGTAGGTGATCAGCCCCAGCATTTT. Translating it yields CASSPTGVGDQPQHF. This chain joins TRBV12-3 or TRBV12-4 and TRBJ1-5, with 7 bases that match TRBD1. This CDR3 has 15 residues. J gave up 5 bases and V 5 bases, and 9 bases lay outside the gene matches.

This clonotype occurred a few times. The rearrangement uses TRBV5-8 and TRBJ2-1; D is unresolved. The V gene lost 6 bases and the J gene lost 3 bases, with 16 bases spanning the gap. CDR1 is SGHTS, CDR2 YDEGEE, per germline. The CDR3 consists of 15 residues. The CDR3 DNA follows: TGTGCCAGCACCTCCCGGCCAGCCAGCTACAATGAGCAGTTCTTC. This translates into CASTSRPASYNEQFF.

This clonotype was seen many times. This chain links TRBV27 with TRBJ1-6; possible D gene TRBD1, 6 bases. In germline, CDR1 is MNHEY, CDR2 SMNVEV (reference sequence). This CDR3 is built from 15 residues. Trimming cost V 3 bases and J 6 bases, with 12 bases left between them. The CDR3 coding sequence is TGTGCCAGCAGTTTGTCGCAGGGGACTAATTCACCCCTCCACTTT. Its translation: CASSLSQGTNSPLHF.

Many counts were recorded for this clonotype. V gene TRBV5-6 combines with J gene TRBJ2-1; tentative D call: TRBD1 (6 bases). V lost 4 bases to trimming and J lost 4 bases, with 9 bases between them. Germline loops: CDR1 SGHDT, CDR2 YYEEEE. CDR3 size: 13 residues. The CDR3 DNA is TGTGCCAGCAGCACGGACAGTTACAATGAGCAGTTCTTC. Translation: CASSTDSYNEQFF. Looking up the rest from reference TRBV5-6 and TRBJ2-1 gives the full variable domain: DAGVTQSPTHLIKTRGQQVTLRCSPKSGHDTVSWYQQALGQGPQFIFQYYEEEERQRGNFPDRFSGHQFPNYSSELNVNALLLGDSALYLCASSTDSYNEQFFGPGTRLTVL.

This clonotype was picked up many times. The chain joins TRBV5-8 to TRBJ1-5, with D hard to call. Germline V lookup: CDR1 SGHTS, CDR2 YDEGEE. This CDR3 has 15 amino acids. Between the trimmed V and J ends, which lost 0 bases and 1 base, there was a span of 8 bases. The CDR3 protein is CASSLGDRSNQPQHF. The CDR3 coding sequence is TGTGCCAGCAGCTTGGGGGATAGGAGCAATCAGCCCCAGCATTTT.

This chain connects TRBV12-3 or TRBV12-4 to TRBJ2-5; 8 nucleotides agree with TRBD1. The V segment lost 6 bases and the J segment 5 bases; nucleotides outside the gene matches: 5. This CDR3 comprises 13 residues. CDR3 nucleotides: TGTGCCAGCAGAGGACAGGGATTGGAGACCCAGTACTTC. This sequence encodes CASRGQGLETQYF.

This clonotype was seen a few times. V usage is TRBV7-9 and J usage is TRBJ2-2; 9 nucleotides match TRBD1. This CDR3 is 16 amino acids long. With V trimmed by 5 bases and J by 4 bases, 8 bases remained unmatched. Germline V gene data show CDR1 as SEHNR and CDR2 as FQNEAQ (reference sequence). Here the CDR3 reads CASSLRDRVPTGELFF. The CDR3, as DNA: TGTGCCAGCAGCCTCCGGGACAGGGTCCCCACCGGGGAGCTGTTTTTT.

This clonotype has at least ten counts. V is TRBV30 and J is TRBJ2-7, with unresolved D. The V gene lost 0 bases and the J gene lost 7 bases, with 19 bases spanning the gap. The CDR3 covers 15 residues. Germline CDR1 reads GTSNPN; CDR2 reads SVGIG (reference sequence). CDR3 sequence: CAWSVLDVPWAEQYF. CDR3 in DNA: TGTGCCTGGAGTGTACTCGACGTCCCTTGGGCGGAGCAGTACTTC.